This TCR beta chain was documented in a study of shared clonotypes between healthy human individuals. Details on this clone: No antigen is known for it.

Donors comprised only Caucasian adults living in Nashville, Tennessee. This CDR3 contains 12 residues. Germline V gene lookup returns CDR1 SGHAT and CDR2 FQDESV (reference sequence). V lost 2 bases and J 3 bases, leaving 5 bases between the germline ends. General observations from the study: Clonotype sharing levels among donors were expected to vary with sequencing depth.

Sequenced by immunoSEQ multiplex PCR; TCRdb stores in-frame clones only, minus some. The profile shows more than 2,000,000 clones, more than 80% of them singletons. The TCR comes from a man younger than 35 in good health. Some clones in this sample may be carry-over from other donors' samples. V is TRBV11-1 and J is TRBJ2-7; D call uncertain. Sequencing was performed on naive CD4+ T cells from PBMCs. Subset: CD45RA+ positively selected. In DNA form, the CDR3 reads TGTGCCAGCAGCTTACCAGGCTACGAGCAGTACTTC. Translation: CASSLPGYEQYF.